The next 26 T cell receptor beta chains were all read from a single sample in a study of T cell repertoires in cytomegalovirus infection. MiXCR, applied by TCRdb to the reads, yields one record per CDR3 protein. The sample has about 250,000 distinct CDR3 sequences, about 5.9% seen once. Sequencing was carried out using PBMCs. These receptors all stem from a human donor in good health (CMV status not recorded). Some clones in this sample may be carry-over from other donors' samples.

This clonotype has ten or more counts. V is TRBV7-8 and J is TRBJ2-7; D might be TRBD2 (5 bases). With 5 bases removed from V and 0 bases from J, the gap between germline ends came to 11 bases. CDR3 length: 14 residues. Per the germline V gene, CDR1 is SGHVS and CDR2 is FQNEAQ. CDR3 in DNA: TGTGCCAGCAGCCTAGAGGGATTCTCCTACGAGCAGTACTTC. Protein: CASSLEGFSYEQYF.

This clonotype has at least ten counts. The chain combines TRBV19 with TRBJ2-2; no clear D gene. The V and J ends lost 3 bases and 1 base respectively, with 6 bases between them. The germline gives CDR1 LNHDA, CDR2 SQIVND (reference sequence). The CDR3 sequence is 14 residues long. The CDR3 DNA sequence: TGTGCCAGTAGTATTGGCTGGAACACCGGGGAGCTGTTTTTT. Protein: CASSIGWNTGELFF.

V gene TRBV5-1 combines with J gene TRBJ2-2, with 7 positions matching TRBD1. Per the germline V gene, CDR1 is SGHRS and CDR2 is YFSETQ. The V and J ends lost 4 bases and 0 bases, in that order; junction bases with no gene match: 9. This CDR3 is built from 17 residues. The CDR3 loop reads CASSPTGDLANTGELFF. The CDR3 DNA reads TGCGCCAGCAGCCCTACAGGGGACCTCGCGAACACCGGGGAGCTGTTTTTT. Full variable domain (rest looked up from reference TRBV5-1 and TRBJ2-2): KAGVTQTPRYLIKTRGQQVTLSCSPISGHRSVSWYQQTPGQGLQFLFEYFSETQRNKGNFPGRFSGRQFSNSRSEMNVSTLELGDSALYLCASSPTGDLANTGELFFGEGSRLTVL.

This clonotype was counted many times. The genes are TRBV7-2 and TRBJ1-5; D remains unclear. Trimming removed 2 bases at V and 0 bases at J, with 8 bases between. This CDR3 region has 15 residues. Germline values: CDR1 SGHTA, CDR2 FQGNSA. The CDR3 protein is CASSLMSDSNQPQHF. CDR3 nucleotide sequence: TGTGCCAGCAGCTTAATGTCGGATAGCAATCAGCCCCAGCATTTT.

A note on this clonotype: A single base separates this from a much larger clone, so it may be a read error. The gene calls are TRBV11-1 and TRBJ1-6; D gene uncertain. Per germline, CDR1 SGHAT and CDR2 FQDESV (reference sequence). The CDR3 spans 14 residues. CDR3 residues: CTSSFLTEHSPLHF. In DNA form, the CDR3 reads TGTACCAGCAGCTTTCTCACGGAACATTCACCCCTCCACTTT.

There are many counts of this clonotype. This chain connects TRBV4-1 to TRBJ2-7, with 11 bases aligning to TRBD2. The V and J ends lost 1 base and 5 bases, in that order; junction bases with no gene match: 7. CDR3 length equals 16 residues. Germline CDR1 MGHRA, CDR2 YSYEKL. In DNA form, the CDR3 reads TGCGCCAGCAGCCAAGTAGTGACTAGCGGGGCCCACGAGCAGTACTTC. It codes for CASSQVVTSGAHEQYF.

This clonotype was recorded a few times. The chain combines TRBV14 with TRBJ1-2; no reliable D call. The CDR3 contains 16 residues. Trimming left V 7 bases short and J 4 bases short, with 22 bases between. Germline V gives CDR1 SGHDN, CDR2 FVKESK. DNA for the CDR3: TGTGCCAGCAACGCTCGATCCAGACGGCTACCCTATGGCTACACCTTC. Translating gives CASNARSRRLPYGYTF.

This clonotype has ten or more counts. The genes are TRBV12-3 or TRBV12-4 and TRBJ2-2, with unresolved D. The CDR3 is 12 residues long. Trimming took off 5 bases at V and 8 bases at J, with 9 bases between the two ends. DNA of the CDR3: TGTGCCAGCAGTCCCCTCAGGGGGGAGCTGTTTTTT. Translated, it gives CASSPLRGELFF.

This clonotype has at least ten counts. The chain is built from TRBV20-1 and TRBJ2-3; possible D gene TRBD1, 6 bases. Germline assignment: CDR1 DFQATT and CDR2 SNEGSKA (reference sequence). The germline V and J ends were trimmed by 5 bases and 5 bases, with 23 bases remaining between them. This CDR3 has 16 residues. CDR3 in DNA: TGCAGTGCTTTCGCCCCGGGACACTCCGCGGGAGATACGCAGTATTTT. Its protein is CSAFAPGHSAGDTQYF.

This clonotype came up many times. The rearrangement joins TRBV4-3 to TRBJ2-7, with TRBD2 matching over 8 bases. The germline V gene has CDR1 LGHNA and CDR2 YSLEER. The ends lost 4 bases at V and 3 bases at J; junction bases unmatched: 8. This CDR3 comprises 15 residues. Here the CDR3 reads CASSRTLSGGYEQYF. The CDR3 region has the DNA TGCGCCAGCAGCCGAACCTTGAGCGGGGGCTACGAGCAGTACTTC.

This clonotype was seen at least ten times. The chain combines TRBV19 with TRBJ1-1; D not resolved. This CDR3 region has 13 residues. The ends were cut back, 0 bases at V and 9 bases at J, with 11 bases in the middle. The V gene's germline CDR1 is LNHDA and CDR2 SQIVND (reference sequence). DNA for the CDR3: TGTGCCAGTAGTATAGACTCGGCAGGAAAAGCTTTCTTT. Amino acids: CASSIDSAGKAFF. The variable domain in full, completed from reference TRBV19 and TRBJ1-1, reads DGGITQSPKYLFRKEGQNVTLSCEQNLNHDAMYWYRQDPGQGLRLIYYSQIVNDFQKGDIAEGYSVSREKKESFPLTVTSAQKNPTAFYLCASSIDSAGKAFFGQGTRLTVV.

At least ten counts were recorded for this clonotype. The rearrangement uses TRBV6-2 or TRBV6-3 and TRBJ1-1; D might be TRBD1 (5 bases). Trimming shortened V by 5 bases and J by 3 bases, and 13 bases separated the two germline ends. Per the germline V gene, CDR1 is MNHEY and CDR2 is SVGEGT. This CDR3 is built from 14 residues. The CDR3 reads CASSRVPGDTEAFF. The CDR3 region has the DNA TGTGCCAGCAGTCGCGTCCCGGGGGACACTGAAGCTTTCTTT.

In this sample, this clonotype turned up many times. J is TRBJ2-3 and V is TRBV7-2; 11 bases line up with TRBD2. Germline-derived CDR1 and CDR2 are SGHTA and FQGNSA. CDR3 length: 16 residues. Germline trimming cut 5 bases from V and 0 bases from J; bases unmatched to any gene: 4. The CDR3 here is CASSMGLAVSTDTQYF. CDR3 nucleotide sequence: TGTGCCAGCAGCATGGGACTAGCGGTGAGCACAGATACGCAGTATTTT.

This clonotype was detected ten times or more. The DNA of the CDR3 is TGTGCCAGCAGTTCTCAGGACAGGGGCGGCACAGATACGCAGTATTTT. It yields the protein CASSSQDRGGTDTQYF. V usage is TRBV6-2 or TRBV6-3 and J usage is TRBJ2-3; 9 nucleotides align to TRBD1. The V gene end was trimmed by 4 bases and the J gene end by 1 base; junction bases not matched to a gene: 6. Germline V lookup: CDR1 MNHEY, CDR2 SVGEGT. The CDR3 has 16 amino acids.

The table lists this clonotype with many counts. The rearrangement joins TRBV19 to TRBJ2-3; 9 nucleotides agree with TRBD1. Trimming cost V 2 bases and J 4 bases; bases outside gene matches: 10. Germline V gene data show CDR1 as LNHDA and CDR2 as SQIVND (reference sequence). The CDR3 covers 17 residues. The CDR3 region has the DNA TGTGCCAGTAGTATACGGAGGACAGGGGCGAACCCAGATACGCAGTATTTT. This codes for CASSIRRTGANPDTQYF.

In its sample, this clonotype was seen a few times. This chain joins TRBV20-1 and TRBJ1-1, with D maybe TRBD1 (5 bases). The ends were cut back, 4 bases at V and 7 bases at J, with 10 bases in the middle. Germline V gene data show CDR1 as DFQATT and CDR2 as SNEGSKA (reference sequence). The CDR3 spans 11 residues. The CDR3 bases are TGCAGTGCTAACGGACAAATTGAAGCTTTCTTT. Translated, it gives CSANGQIEAFF.

A few counts support this clonotype. The chain couples TRBV28 to TRBJ2-5; the match to TRBD1 covers 7 bases. Germline CDR1 is MDHEN and CDR2 is SYDVKM. The CDR3 is 15 amino acids. J gave up 5 bases and V 8 bases, and 14 bases lay outside the gene matches. The CDR3: CASRNRRQGSETQYF. DNA of the CDR3: TGTGCCAGCCGTAATAGAAGACAGGGATCTGAGACCCAGTACTTC.

This clonotype occurred many times. The J gene is TRBJ1-2, the V gene TRBV7-2, with 9 bases lining up with TRBD1. The V gene end was trimmed by 8 bases and the J gene end by 7 bases; junction bases not matched to a gene: 8. Germline CDR1 is SGHTA and CDR2 is FQGNSA. The CDR3 sequence is 13 residues long. Written as DNA, the CDR3 is TGTGCCAGCGGTCCTACAGGGGGCGGTGGCTACACCTTC. Protein: CASGPTGGGGYTF.

There are many counts of this clonotype. CDR3 amino acids: CSSGGIYNEQFF. In DNA, the CDR3 is TGCAGCAGCGGGGGAATTTACAATGAGCAGTTCTTC. The genes are TRBV20-1 and TRBJ2-1, with 8 bases identical to TRBD2. CDR1 DFQATT and CDR2 SNEGSKA come from the germline V gene (reference sequence). This CDR3 spans 12 amino acids.

This clonotype was counted ten times or more. This chain uses TRBV30 with TRBJ1-5; D ambiguous. This CDR3 region has 13 residues. Germline CDR1 is GTSNPN and CDR2 is SVGIG (reference sequence). The germline V and J ends were trimmed by 1 base and 5 bases, with 9 bases remaining between them. The CDR3 loop is CAWSDGLYQPQHF. The CDR3 nucleotides are TGTGCCTGGAGTGACGGACTCTATCAGCCCCAGCATTTT.

This clonotype was picked up many times. V usage is TRBV12-3 or TRBV12-4 and J usage is TRBJ2-1, with D maybe TRBD2 (7 bases). There are 15 residues in the CDR3. Trimming shortened V by 3 bases and J by 3 bases, and 12 bases separated the two germline ends. In DNA form, the CDR3 reads TGTGCCAGCAGTTTGACGGGGGGCCTCTACAATGAGCAGTTCTTC. Translated, it gives CASSLTGGLYNEQFF.

This clonotype was seen repeatedly, ten times or more. The chain uses TRBV11-3 and TRBJ1-1; D is perhaps TRBD1 (6 bases). The CDR3 runs 14 residues. Germline CDR1 and CDR2: SGHNT and YENEEA. With 1 base removed from V and 6 bases from J, the gap between germline ends came to 12 bases. The CDR3: CASSLGGRQAEAFF. CDR3 DNA sequence: TGTGCCAGCAGCTTAGGGGGGAGACAGGCTGAAGCTTTCTTT. The whole variable domain, remainder taken from reference TRBV11-3 and TRBJ1-1, is EAGVVQSPRYKIIEKKQPVAFWCNPISGHNTLYWYLQNLGQGPELLIRYENEEAVDDSQLPKDRFSAERLKGVDSTLKIQPAELGDSAVYLCASSLGGRQAEAFFGQGTRLTVV.

This clonotype has at least ten counts. This chain uses TRBV20-1 with TRBJ1-1; 8 bases map to TRBD1. The junction had 4 bases not matched to a gene; V was cut back by 6 bases and J by 7 bases. In germline, CDR1 is DFQATT, CDR2 SNEGSKA (reference sequence). The CDR3 consists of 11 residues. The CDR3 protein is CSARGTGEAFF. The CDR3 nucleotides are TGCAGTGCCCGCGGGACAGGTGAAGCTTTCTTT.

This clonotype appeared a few times. The genes are TRBV20-1 and TRBJ2-1; TRBD2 matches at 9 bases. The J segment lost 4 bases and the V segment lost 1 base, leaving 5 bases of the junction unmatched. CDR3 length equals 15 residues. CDR1 is DFQATT and CDR2 is SNEGSKA in the germline V gene (reference sequence). CDR3 region: CSARAGAGGYNEQFF. Here the CDR3 DNA reads TGCAGTGCTAGAGCTGGAGCGGGGGGATACAATGAGCAGTTCTTC.

This clonotype was counted at least ten times. V is TRBV7-8 and J is TRBJ2-7; TRBD2 is a possible D gene (6 bases). The CDR3 covers 20 residues. Trimming removed 6 bases at V and 2 bases at J, with 32 bases between. In germline, CDR1 is SGHVS, CDR2 FQNEAQ. As DNA, the CDR3 is TGTGCCAGCAGTCTTAGCGGTCTTGACGGAAGATACCAGAGGGCCTACGAGCAGTACTTC. This encodes CASSLSGLDGRYQRAYEQYF.

This clonotype was recorded at least ten times. This sequence joins TRBV7-2 and TRBJ2-5; TRBD2 matches 10 bases. The CDR3 length is 15 residues. CDR1 SGHTA and CDR2 FQGNSA come from the germline V gene. Trimming took 2 bases from V and 4 from J; bases not matched to a gene: 4. CDR3 in DNA: TGTGCCAGCAGCTTAAGCGGGGGGGGGGGAGAGACCCAGTACTTC. Translating gives CASSLSGGGGETQYF.